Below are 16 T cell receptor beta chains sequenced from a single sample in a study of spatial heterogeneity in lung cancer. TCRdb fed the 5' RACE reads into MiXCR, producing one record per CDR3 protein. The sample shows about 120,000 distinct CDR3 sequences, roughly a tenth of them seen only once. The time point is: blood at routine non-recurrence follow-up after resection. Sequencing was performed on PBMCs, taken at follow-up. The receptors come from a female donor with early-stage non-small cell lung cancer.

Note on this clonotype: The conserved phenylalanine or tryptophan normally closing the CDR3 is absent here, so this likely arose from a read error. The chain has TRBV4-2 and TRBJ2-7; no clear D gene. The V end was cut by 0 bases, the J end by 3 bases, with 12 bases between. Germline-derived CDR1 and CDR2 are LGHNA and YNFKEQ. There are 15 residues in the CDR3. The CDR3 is CASSQDRHPRYEQYI. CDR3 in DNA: TGTGCCAGCAGCCAAGATCGTCACCCCCGCTACGAGCAGTACATC.

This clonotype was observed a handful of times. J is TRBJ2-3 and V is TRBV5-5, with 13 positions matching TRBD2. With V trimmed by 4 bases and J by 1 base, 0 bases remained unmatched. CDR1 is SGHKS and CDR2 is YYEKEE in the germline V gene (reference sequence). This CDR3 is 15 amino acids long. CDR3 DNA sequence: TGTGCCAGCAGCGGACTAGCGGGAGGCACAGATACGCAGTATTTT. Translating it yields CASSGLAGGTDTQYF.

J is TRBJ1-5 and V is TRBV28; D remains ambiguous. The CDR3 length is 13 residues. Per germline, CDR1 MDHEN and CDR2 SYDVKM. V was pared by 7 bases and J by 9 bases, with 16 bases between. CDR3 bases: TGTGCCAGCACCGGGAGGGCAGGAGGGCCCCAGCATTTT. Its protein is CASTGRAGGPQHF.

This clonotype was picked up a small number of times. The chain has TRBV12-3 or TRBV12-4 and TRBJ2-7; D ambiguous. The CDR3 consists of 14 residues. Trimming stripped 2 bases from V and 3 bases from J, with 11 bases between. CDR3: CASSLIRLFYEQYF. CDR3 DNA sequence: TGTGCCAGCAGTTTAATTCGGTTGTTCTACGAGCAGTACTTC.

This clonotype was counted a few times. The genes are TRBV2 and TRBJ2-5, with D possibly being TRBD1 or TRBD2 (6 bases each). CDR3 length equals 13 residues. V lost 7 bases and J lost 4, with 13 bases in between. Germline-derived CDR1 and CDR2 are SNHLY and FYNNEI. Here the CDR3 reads CASNGGPGETQYF. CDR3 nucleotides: TGTGCCAGCAATGGGGGGCCAGGAGAGACCCAGTACTTC.

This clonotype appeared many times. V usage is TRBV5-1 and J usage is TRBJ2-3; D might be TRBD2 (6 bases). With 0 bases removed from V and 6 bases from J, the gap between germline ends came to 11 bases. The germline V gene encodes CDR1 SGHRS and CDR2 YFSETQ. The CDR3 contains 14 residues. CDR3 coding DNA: TGCGCCAGCAGCTTGGTCGGGAGAGCCGATACGCAGTATTTT. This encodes CASSLVGRADTQYF.

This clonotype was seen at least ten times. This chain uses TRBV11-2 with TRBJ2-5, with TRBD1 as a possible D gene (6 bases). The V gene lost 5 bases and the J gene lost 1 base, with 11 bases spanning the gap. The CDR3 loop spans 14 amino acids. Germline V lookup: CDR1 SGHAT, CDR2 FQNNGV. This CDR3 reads CASSRIQGQETQYF. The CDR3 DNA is TGTGCCAGCAGCAGGATACAGGGCCAAGAGACCCAGTACTTC.

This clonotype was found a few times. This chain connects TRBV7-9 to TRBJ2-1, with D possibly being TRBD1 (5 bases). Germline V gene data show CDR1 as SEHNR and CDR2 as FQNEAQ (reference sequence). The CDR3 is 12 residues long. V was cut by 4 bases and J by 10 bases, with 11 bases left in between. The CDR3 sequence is CASSYGQAEQFF. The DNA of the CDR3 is TGTGCCAGCAGCTACGGACAAGCGGAGCAGTTCTTC.

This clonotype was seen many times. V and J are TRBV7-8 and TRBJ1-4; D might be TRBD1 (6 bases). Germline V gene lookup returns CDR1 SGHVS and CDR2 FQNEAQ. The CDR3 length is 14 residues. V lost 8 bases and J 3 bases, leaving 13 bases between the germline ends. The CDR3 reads CASSRGEANEKLFF. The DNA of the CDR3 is TGTGCCAGCTCCAGGGGAGAGGCTAATGAAAAACTGTTTTTT.

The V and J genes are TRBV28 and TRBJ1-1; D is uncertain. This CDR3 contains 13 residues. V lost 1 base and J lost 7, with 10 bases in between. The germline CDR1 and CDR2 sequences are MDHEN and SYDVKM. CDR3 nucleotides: TGTGCCAGCAGTTTATCCTTGGGAAATGAAGCTTTCTTT. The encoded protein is CASSLSLGNEAFF.

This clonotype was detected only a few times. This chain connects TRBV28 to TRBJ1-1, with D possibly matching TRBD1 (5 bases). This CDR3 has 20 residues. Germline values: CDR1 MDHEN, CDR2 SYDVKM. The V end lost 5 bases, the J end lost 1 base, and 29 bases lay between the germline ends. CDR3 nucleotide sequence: TGTGCCAGCAGTCGCATGGGTTCGGGACCTTTTTTTCTGACGAACACTGAAGCTTTCTTT. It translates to CASSRMGSGPFFLTNTEAFF.

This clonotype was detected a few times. The CDR3 loop reads CASSEPGTGHYEQYV. In DNA, the CDR3 is TGTGCCAGCAGCGAACCCGGGACAGGCCACTACGAGCAGTACGTC. V usage is TRBV7-9 and J usage is TRBJ2-7; 8 bases line up with TRBD1. After removal of 5 bases from V and 3 bases from J, the junction contained 9 bases not matched to a gene. The CDR3 is made up of 15 amino acids. Germline lookup yields CDR1 SEHNR and CDR2 FQNEAQ (reference sequence).

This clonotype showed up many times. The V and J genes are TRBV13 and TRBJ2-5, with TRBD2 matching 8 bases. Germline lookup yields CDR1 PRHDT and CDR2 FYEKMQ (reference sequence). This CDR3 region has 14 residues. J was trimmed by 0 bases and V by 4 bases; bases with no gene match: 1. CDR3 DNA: TGTGCCAGCAGCTATAGCGGGGACCAAGAGACCCAGTACTTC. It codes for CASSYSGDQETQYF.

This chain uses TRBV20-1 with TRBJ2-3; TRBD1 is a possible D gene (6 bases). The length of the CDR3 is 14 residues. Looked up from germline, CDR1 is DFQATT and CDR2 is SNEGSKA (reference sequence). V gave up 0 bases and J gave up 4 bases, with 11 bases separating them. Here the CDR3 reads CSARDLRGPDTQYF. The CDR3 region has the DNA TGCAGTGCTAGAGATCTCAGGGGTCCAGATACGCAGTATTTT.

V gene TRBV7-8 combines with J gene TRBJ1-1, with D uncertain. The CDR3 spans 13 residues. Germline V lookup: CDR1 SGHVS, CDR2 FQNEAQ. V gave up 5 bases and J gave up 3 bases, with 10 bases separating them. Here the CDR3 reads CASSLWVYTEAFF. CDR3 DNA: TGTGCCAGCAGCCTCTGGGTGTACACTGAAGCTTTCTTT.

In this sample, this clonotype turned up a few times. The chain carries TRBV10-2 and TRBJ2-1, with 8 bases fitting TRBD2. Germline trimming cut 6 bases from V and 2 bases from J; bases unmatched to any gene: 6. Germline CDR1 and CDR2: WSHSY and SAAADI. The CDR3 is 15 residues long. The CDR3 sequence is CASSLGLAAYNEQFF. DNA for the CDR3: TGCGCCAGCAGCTTAGGACTAGCTGCCTACAATGAGCAGTTCTTC.